This note documents a single T cell receptor beta chain sequence. Antigen unknown. The data are from a study of monozygotic twins with cystic fibrosis. Study results and limitations: Monozygotic CF twins shared more identical nucleotide clonotypes than unrelated patients. Co-twins had the most similar V usage for 13 of 16 pairs, J for 8. No link emerged between shared CDR3 counts and age, concordance or severity.

J lost 8 bases, V lost 6 bases, and 6 bases had no gene match. This CDR3 is built from 14 residues. CDR1 and CDR2 from the germline V gene are MNHEY and SVGAGI. Libraries were prepared by immunoSEQ multiplex PCR; TCRdb keeps only in-frame clonotypes and omits some of them. The data contain about 14,000 clones, roughly 98% of them singletons. The sample taken for sequencing was blood. The source of this sequence is a girl aged 2-10 years with cystic fibrosis. The rearrangement joins TRBV6-5 to TRBJ2-2, with 10 bases matching TRBD1. The CDR3 is CASRGTGEVGELFF. DNA for the CDR3: TGTGCCAGCAGAGGGACAGGGGAGGTTGGGGAGCTGTTTTTT.